This T cell receptor beta chain appears in the sequencing data of a study of T cell changes during pregnancy in multiple sclerosis. Clones were read by immunoSEQ multiplex PCR, and TCRdb kept only the in-frame ones, dropping some. This sample has some 67,000 clones; around 92% occur once, and the top ten carry 2% to 2.5%. The sample was peripheral blood, taken in the first trimester of pregnancy. The origin of this receptor is a female donor with multiple sclerosis, enrolled in a pregnancy study.

CDR3 bases: TGTGCCAGCAACAAGAACACTGAAGCTTTCTTT. Amino acid sequence: CASNKNTEAFF. The chain uses TRBV6-5 and TRBJ1-1; no clear D gene. The CDR3 loop spans 11 amino acids. Trimming stripped 7 bases from V and 1 base from J, with 4 bases between. CDR1 and CDR2 (germline): MNHEY, SVGAGI.